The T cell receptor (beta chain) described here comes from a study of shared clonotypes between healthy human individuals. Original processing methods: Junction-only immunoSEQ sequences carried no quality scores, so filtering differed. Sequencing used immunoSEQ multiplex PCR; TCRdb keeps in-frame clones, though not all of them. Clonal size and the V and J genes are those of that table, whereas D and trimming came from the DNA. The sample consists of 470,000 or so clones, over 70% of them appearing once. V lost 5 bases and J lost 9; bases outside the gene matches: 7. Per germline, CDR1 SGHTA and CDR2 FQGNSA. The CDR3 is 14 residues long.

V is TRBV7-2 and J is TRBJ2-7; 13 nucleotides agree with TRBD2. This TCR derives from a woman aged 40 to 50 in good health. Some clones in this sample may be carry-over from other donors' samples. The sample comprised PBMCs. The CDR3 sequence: CASSQGLAGRVQYF. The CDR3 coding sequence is TGTGCCAGCAGCCAGGGACTAGCGGGACGCGTGCAGTACTTC.